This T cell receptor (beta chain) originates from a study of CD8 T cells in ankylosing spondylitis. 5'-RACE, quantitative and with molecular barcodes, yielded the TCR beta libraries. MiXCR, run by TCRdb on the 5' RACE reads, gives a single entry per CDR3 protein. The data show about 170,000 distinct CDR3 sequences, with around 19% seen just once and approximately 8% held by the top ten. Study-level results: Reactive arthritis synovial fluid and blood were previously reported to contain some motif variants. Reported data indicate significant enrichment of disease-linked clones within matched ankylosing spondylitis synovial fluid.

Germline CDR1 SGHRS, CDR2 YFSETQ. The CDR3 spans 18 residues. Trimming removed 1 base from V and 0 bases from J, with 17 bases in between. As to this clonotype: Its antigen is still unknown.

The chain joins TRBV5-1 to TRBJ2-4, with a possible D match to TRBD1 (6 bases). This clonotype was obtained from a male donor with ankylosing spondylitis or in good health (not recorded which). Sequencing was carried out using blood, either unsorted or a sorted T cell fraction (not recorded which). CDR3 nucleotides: TGCGCCAGCAGCTTGATCGCCGGACAGCCAATAGCCAAAAACATTCAGTACTTC. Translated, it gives CASSLIAGQPIAKNIQYF.